Listed below are T cell receptor beta chains from one sample, sequenced in a study of blood T cell repertoires in COVID-19. Clones were read by immunoSEQ multiplex PCR, and TCRdb kept only the in-frame ones, dropping some. Of approximately 350,000 clones in the sample, around four fifths were seen once. The sample consisted of peripheral blood. Every receptor here comes from a man aged 25 to 40 with active or convalescent COVID-19. CDR3s include the opening cysteine and the closing phenylalanine or tryptophan. The order of the fields is V gene, clone size, J gene, D gene, CDR3 protein, CDR3 DNA. A D gene is named only where the DNA matches it firmly. Clone size is not always given. Where it is, it says once, few, many or a class for expanded clones.

TRBV19	few	TRBJ2-2	TRBD1	CAIHPTGGSGTGELFF	TGTGCCATCCATCCTACAGGGGGCTCGGGCACCGGGGAGCTGTTTTTT
TRBV7-2	.	TRBJ2-2	.	CASSPRGLVGTGELFF	TGTGCCAGCAGCCCCCGGGGACTTGTAGGGACCGGGGAGCTGTTTTTT
TRBV16	.	TRBJ2-1	.	CASSLLGGSSYNEQFF	TGTGCCAGCAGCCTTCTCGGAGGGAGCTCCTACAATGAGCAGTTCTTC
TRBV14	.	TRBJ2-7	.	CASSARWYEQYF	TGTGCCAGCAGTGCGAGGTGGTACGAGCAGTACTTC
TRBV10-3	.	TRBJ1-1	.	CAISDPDTRTEAFF	TGTGCCATCAGTGATCCGGACACCCGAACAGAAGCTTTCTTT
TRBV9	.	TRBJ2-5	.	CASSGHHYPQETQYF	TGTGCCAGCAGCGGACACCATTACCCTCAAGAGACCCAGTACTTC
TRBV10-3	.	TRBJ2-3	TRBD2	CAISPASGVLGDTQYF	TGTGCCATCAGTCCAGCTAGCGGGGTTCTCGGGGATACGCAGTATTTT
TRBV6-5	.	TRBJ1-5	TRBD1	CASKTGDQPQHF	TGTGCCAGCAAAACAGGGGATCAGCCCCAGCATTTT
TRBV5-4	.	TRBJ2-2	TRBD1	CASSPPETGGGGELFF	TGTGCCAGCAGCCCTCCGGAGACAGGGGGCGGCGGGGAGCTGTTTTTT
TRBV11-3	.	TRBJ2-2	TRBD1	CASSPAPGQSNTGELFF	TGTGCCAGCAGCCCGGCGCCGGGACAGTCGAACACCGGGGAGCTGTTTTTT
TRBV4-1	.	TRBJ2-1	TRBD2	CASSHPFRDYSYNEQFF	TGCGCCAGCAGCCATCCATTCCGGGACTACTCCTACAATGAGCAGTTCTTC
TRBV5-4	.	TRBJ2-1	.	CASSLETWGDETGYNEQFF	TGTGCCAGCAGCTTGGAAACCTGGGGGGACGAGACGGGGTACAATGAGCAGTTCTTC
TRBV4-3	.	TRBJ2-3	.	CASSRLGGDTQYF	TGCGCCAGCAGCCGGTTAGGAGGAGATACGCAGTATTTT
TRBV27	.	TRBJ2-7	TRBD1	CASSLLPPGQSSYEQYF	TGTGCCAGCAGTCTTCTCCCCCCGGGACAGAGCTCCTACGAGCAGTACTTC
TRBV21-1	few	TRBJ2-7	.	CASSKVKGGQGKDEQYF	TGTGCCAGCAGCAAAGTAAAAGGGGGCCAGGGTAAGGACGAGCAGTACTTC
TRBV6-6	.	TRBJ2-6	.	CASSLTGFLSHFSGANVLTF	TGTGCCAGCAGCCTAACGGGGTTCCTCTCCCACTTCTCTGGGGCCAACGTCCTGACTTTC
TRBV6-1	.	TRBJ1-3	.	CASSEAWTKRGNTIYF	TGTGCCAGCAGTGAAGCATGGACAAAGAGAGGAAACACCATATATTTT
TRBV11-3	few	TRBJ2-1	.	CASSFDSRYEQFF	TGTGCCAGCAGCTTTGACAGCAGATACGAGCAGTTCTTC
TRBV19	once	TRBJ2-2	.	CASSLARGTGELFF	TGTGCCAGTAGTTTGGCCCGAGGCACCGGGGAGCTGTTTTTT
TRBV7-9	.	TRBJ2-1	TRBD2	CASSSLGSGSSYNEQFF	TGTGCCAGCAGCTCCCTGGGAAGCGGGAGCTCCTACAATGAGCAGTTCTTC
TRBV9	.	TRBJ2-2	.	CASSVEGLSGSGELFF	TGTGCCAGCAGCGTAGAGGGACTGTCTGGCTCCGGGGAGCTGTTTTTT
TRBV5-1	.	TRBJ1-1	.	CASSLAGRYTEAFF	TGCGCCAGCAGCTTGGCGGGGAGATACACTGAAGCTTTCTTT
TRBV5-4	.	TRBJ2-5	TRBD1	CASSSSDRVGETQYF	TGTGCCAGCAGCTCCTCGGACAGGGTGGGAGAGACCCAGTACTTC
TRBV4-1	once	TRBJ1-6	.	CASSPSGQNNSPLHF	TGCGCCAGCAGCCCCAGCGGGCAGAATAATTCACCCCTCCACTTT
TRBV2	once	TRBJ1-4	.	CASTTYPAEVEKLFF	TGTGCCAGCACCACTTACCCCGCGGAAGTAGAAAAACTGTTTTTT
TRBV30	few	TRBJ1-5	TRBD1	CACNRGRQPQHF	TGTGCCTGTAACAGGGGTCGCCAGCCCCAGCATTTT
TRBV2	few	TRBJ1-2	.	CASNLRTRANYGYTF	TGTGCCAGCAATCTTCGGACTAGGGCTAACTATGGCTACACCTTC
TRBV19	.	TRBJ1-5	.	CASSIVSRGRQPQHF	TGTGCCAGTAGTATCGTAAGCAGGGGTCGTCAGCCCCAGCATTTT
TRBV27	.	TRBJ1-5	TRBD1	CASSGRQGNQPQHF	TGTGCCAGCAGTGGCAGACAGGGGAATCAGCCCCAGCATTTT
TRBV10-3	.	TRBJ1-1	TRBD1	CAISRTGTGVNTEAFF	TGTGCCATCAGTAGAACCGGGACAGGGGTGAACACTGAAGCTTTCTTT
TRBV7-2	.	TRBJ1-2	.	CASSPPENYGYTF	TGTGCCAGCAGCCCACCAGAAAACTATGGCTACACCTTC
TRBV19	few	TRBJ2-7	.	CASSIGVGSSYEQYF	TGTGCCAGTAGTATTGGGGTGGGGAGCTCCTACGAGCAGTACTTC
TRBV5-1	.	TRBJ2-3	.	CASSLGPSTDTQYF	TGCGCCAGCAGCTTGGGGCCTAGCACAGATACGCAGTATTTT
TRBV12-5	.	TRBJ2-5	.	CASAGGLKETQYF	TGTGCTAGTGCTGGCGGCCTGAAGGAGACCCAGTACTTC
TRBV7-2	.	TRBJ2-3	.	CASSLSSSTDTQYF	TGTGCCAGCAGCTTATCCAGTAGCACAGATACGCAGTATTTT
TRBV7-3	.	TRBJ2-1	TRBD1	CASSPTGAPYNEQFF	TGTGCCAGCAGTCCAACAGGGGCACCCTACAATGAGCAGTTCTTC
TRBV4-3	.	TRBJ2-7	.	CASSRRLDDSYEQYF	TGCGCCAGCAGCCGGAGGCTAGACGATTCCTACGAGCAGTACTTC
TRBV13	few	TRBJ2-7	.	CASSLDPRLSYEQYF	TGTGCCAGCAGCTTAGATCCCAGGCTTTCCTACGAGCAGTACTTC
TRBV28	.	TRBJ2-7	TRBD1	CASSHPQTGNLEQYF	TGTGCCAGCAGTCACCCTCAGACAGGGAACTTGGAGCAGTACTTC
TRBV18	.	TRBJ1-1	TRBD1	CASSPNEVRGTEAFF	TGTGCCAGCTCACCAAATGAGGTCAGGGGGACCGAAGCTTTCTTT
TRBV11-2	once	TRBJ2-1	.	CASSLERLDNEQFF	TGTGCCAGCAGCTTAGAGAGACTCGACAATGAGCAGTTCTTC
TRBV7-2	few	TRBJ2-1	.	CASSLPEGGNEQFF	TGTGCCAGCAGCTTACCGGAGGGTGGGAATGAGCAGTTCTTC
TRBV7-6	.	TRBJ2-7	.	CASSLGGQGWHEQYF	TGTGCCAGCAGCTTAGGGGGTCAGGGATGGCACGAGCAGTACTTC
TRBV7-9	.	TRBJ1-6	TRBD1	CASRLQGTQNSPLHF	TGTGCCAGCAGGCTACAGGGGACTCAAAATTCACCCCTCCACTTT
TRBV30	.	TRBJ1-4	.	CAWSVPGVGEKLFF	TGTGCCTGGAGTGTACCAGGGGTGGGTGAAAAACTGTTTTTT
TRBV4-3	.	TRBJ2-2	.	CASSWRGSTGELFF	TGCGCCAGCAGCTGGAGGGGTTCTACCGGGGAGCTGTTTTTT
TRBV6-5	once	TRBJ2-7	.	CASSYEAGSGDEQYF	TGTGCCAGCAGTTACGAGGCAGGTTCGGGGGACGAGCAGTACTTC
TRBV4-1	few	TRBJ1-1	.	CASSQEGGEAFF	TGCGCCAGCAGCCAAGAAGGCGGTGAAGCTTTCTTT
TRBV9	.	TRBJ1-1	.	CASSPTSLPGAAFF	TGTGCCAGCAGCCCGACAAGCCTCCCTGGGGCAGCTTTCTTT
TRBV2	.	TRBJ1-4	TRBD1	CASMGRTGVSGNEKLFF	TGTGCCAGCATGGGCAGGACAGGGGTCTCAGGGAATGAAAAACTGTTTTTT
TRBV3-1/TRBV3-2	few	TRBJ1-4	.	CASSQDRGGYEKLFF	TGTGCCAGCAGCCAAGATCGGGGGGGATACGAAAAACTGTTTTTT
TRBV27	.	TRBJ2-5	TRBD2	CASSSGTSGETQYF	TGTGCCAGCAGTTCCGGAACTAGCGGAGAGACCCAGTACTTC
TRBV4-3	.	TRBJ2-1	TRBD2	CASSHGTSGRTYNEQFF	TGCGCCAGCAGCCACGGGACTAGCGGGAGGACCTACAATGAGCAGTTCTTC
TRBV19	.	TRBJ2-7	.	CASSTGLGGNEQYF	TGTGCCAGTAGCACGGGACTGGGCGGGAACGAGCAGTACTTC
TRBV28	.	TRBJ2-7	.	CASSLAGSSYEQYF	TGTGCCAGCAGTTTAGCGGGTAGCTCCTACGAGCAGTACTTC
TRBV6-1	.	TRBJ2-1	.	CASSEVRDYEQFF	TGTGCCAGCAGTGAAGTTAGGGACTATGAGCAGTTCTTC